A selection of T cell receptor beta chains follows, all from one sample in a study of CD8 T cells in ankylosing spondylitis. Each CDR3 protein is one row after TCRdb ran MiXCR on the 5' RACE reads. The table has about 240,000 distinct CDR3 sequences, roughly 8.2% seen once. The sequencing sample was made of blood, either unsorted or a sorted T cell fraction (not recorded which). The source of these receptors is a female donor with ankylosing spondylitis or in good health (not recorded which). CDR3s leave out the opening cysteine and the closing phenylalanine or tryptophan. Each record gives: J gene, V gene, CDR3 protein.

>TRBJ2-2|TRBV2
ASSGEREGLTGELF
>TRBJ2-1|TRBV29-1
SGTGRSSYNEQF
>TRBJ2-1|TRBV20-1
SARDSSGLNEQF
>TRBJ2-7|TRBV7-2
ASSFNHEQY
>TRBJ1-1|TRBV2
ASSEATLNTEAF
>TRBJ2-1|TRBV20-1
SVSALTYNEQF
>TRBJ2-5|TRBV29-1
SVDPGGLETQY
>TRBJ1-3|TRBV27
ASRPSGGSGNTIY
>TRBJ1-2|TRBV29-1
SVVTALRGNYGYT
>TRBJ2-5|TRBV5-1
ASSLRTGGRETQY
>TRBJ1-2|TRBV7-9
ASSLQGSERGYT
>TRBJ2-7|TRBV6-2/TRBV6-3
ASGRSSYEQY
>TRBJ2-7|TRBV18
ASSPPGQLYEQY
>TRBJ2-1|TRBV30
AWSSGGDVNEQF
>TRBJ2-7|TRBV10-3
AISDRVGYEQY
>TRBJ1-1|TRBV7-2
TSSLRGPTEAF
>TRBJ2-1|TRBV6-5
ASSYSTSTLIRDEQF
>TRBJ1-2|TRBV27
ASRTQGSHGYT
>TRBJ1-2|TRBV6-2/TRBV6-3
ASTKDAGDFYGYT
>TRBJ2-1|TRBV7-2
ASSSLAGHNEQF
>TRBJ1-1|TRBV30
AWSVRVGTEAF
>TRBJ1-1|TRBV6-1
ASSNRGLPMEAF
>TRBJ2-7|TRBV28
ASSLDIYEQY
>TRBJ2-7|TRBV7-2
ASSYRDTAYEQY
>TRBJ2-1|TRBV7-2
ASSATGVKYNEQF
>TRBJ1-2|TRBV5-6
ASSLGRLGYT
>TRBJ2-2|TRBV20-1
SARGERGNTGELF
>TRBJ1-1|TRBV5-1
ASSLGPRQGREWLRRKAF
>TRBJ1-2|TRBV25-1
ASSAPGQGGYGYT
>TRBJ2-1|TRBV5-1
ASSLEGREQYNEQF
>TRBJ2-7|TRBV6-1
ASNRGYGTANHEQY
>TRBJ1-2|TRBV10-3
AIRDQTGDYGYT
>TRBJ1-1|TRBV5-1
ASSLVPDRRAEAF
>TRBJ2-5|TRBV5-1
ASSLALAGGNTPTQY
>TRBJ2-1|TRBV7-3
ASSLEDVRNEQF
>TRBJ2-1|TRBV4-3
ASSHPQGLASNEQF
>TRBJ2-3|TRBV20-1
SARDPVGTATPPDTQY
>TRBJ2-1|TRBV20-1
SASPRSTLNEQF
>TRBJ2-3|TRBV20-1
SANSGRGTDTQY
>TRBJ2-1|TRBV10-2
ASTPRQLFNEQF
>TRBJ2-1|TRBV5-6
ASSLSTGAPYNEQF
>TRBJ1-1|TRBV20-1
SARRRGEAF
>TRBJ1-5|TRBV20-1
SAKRFPGQNNQPQH
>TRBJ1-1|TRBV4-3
ASTQGGGNTEAF
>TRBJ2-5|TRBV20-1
SATRTSGVETQY
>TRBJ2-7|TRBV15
ATSRQGSSEQY
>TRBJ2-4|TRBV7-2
ASSWKLAGKNIQY
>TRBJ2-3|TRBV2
ASSYPTTDTQY
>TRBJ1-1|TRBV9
ASSARGGDWTEAF